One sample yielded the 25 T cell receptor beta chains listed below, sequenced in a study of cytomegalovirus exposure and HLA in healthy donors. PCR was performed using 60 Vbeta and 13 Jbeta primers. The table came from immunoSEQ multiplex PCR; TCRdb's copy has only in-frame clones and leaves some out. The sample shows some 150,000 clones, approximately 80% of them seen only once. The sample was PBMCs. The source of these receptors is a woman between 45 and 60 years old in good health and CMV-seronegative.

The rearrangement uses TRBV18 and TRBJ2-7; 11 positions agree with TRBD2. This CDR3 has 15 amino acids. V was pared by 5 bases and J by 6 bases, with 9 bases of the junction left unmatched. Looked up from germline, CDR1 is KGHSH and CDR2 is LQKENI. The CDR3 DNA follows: TGTGCCAGCTCAGGCGATAGCGGGAGGGCCGCCGAGCAGTACTTC. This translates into CASSGDSGRAAEQYF.

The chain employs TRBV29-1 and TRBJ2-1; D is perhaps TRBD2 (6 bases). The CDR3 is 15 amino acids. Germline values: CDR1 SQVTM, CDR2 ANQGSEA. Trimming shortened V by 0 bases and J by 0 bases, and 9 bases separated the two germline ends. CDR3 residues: CSVEEGGLSYNEQFF. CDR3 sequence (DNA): TGCAGCGTTGAAGAGGGGGGACTCTCCTACAATGAGCAGTTCTTC.

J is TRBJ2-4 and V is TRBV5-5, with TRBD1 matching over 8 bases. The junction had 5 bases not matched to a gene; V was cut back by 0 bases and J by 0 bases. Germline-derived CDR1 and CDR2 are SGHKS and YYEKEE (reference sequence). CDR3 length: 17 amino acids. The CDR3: CASSLVQGVLAKNIQYF. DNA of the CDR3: TGTGCCAGCAGCTTGGTACAGGGGGTGCTAGCCAAAAACATTCAGTACTTC.

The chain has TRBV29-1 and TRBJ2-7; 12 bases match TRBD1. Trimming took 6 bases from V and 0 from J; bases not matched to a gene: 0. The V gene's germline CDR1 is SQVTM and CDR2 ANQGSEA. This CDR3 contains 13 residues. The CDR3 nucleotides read TGCAGCGTGGGACAGGGGGCCTCCTACGAGCAGTACTTC. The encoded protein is CSVGQGASYEQYF.

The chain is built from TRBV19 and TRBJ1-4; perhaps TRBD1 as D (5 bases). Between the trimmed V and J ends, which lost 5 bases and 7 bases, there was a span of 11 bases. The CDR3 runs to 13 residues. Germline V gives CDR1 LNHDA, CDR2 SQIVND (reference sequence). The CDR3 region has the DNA TGTGCCAGTAGTGACGGCAGGGCTGAAAAACTGTTTTTT. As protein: CASSDGRAEKLFF.

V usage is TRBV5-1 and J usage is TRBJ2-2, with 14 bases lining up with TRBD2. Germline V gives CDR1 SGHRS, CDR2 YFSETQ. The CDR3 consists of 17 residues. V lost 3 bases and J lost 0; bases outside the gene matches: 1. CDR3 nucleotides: TGCGCCAGCAGCTGGGGACTAGCGGGGGCGAACACCGGGGAGCTGTTTTTT. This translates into CASSWGLAGANTGELFF.

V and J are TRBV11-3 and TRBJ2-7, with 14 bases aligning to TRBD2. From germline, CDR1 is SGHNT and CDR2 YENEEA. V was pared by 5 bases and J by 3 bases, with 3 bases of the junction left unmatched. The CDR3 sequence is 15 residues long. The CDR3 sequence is CASSPGTSGSYEQYF. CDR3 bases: TGTGCCAGCAGCCCTGGGACTAGCGGGAGCTACGAGCAGTACTTC.

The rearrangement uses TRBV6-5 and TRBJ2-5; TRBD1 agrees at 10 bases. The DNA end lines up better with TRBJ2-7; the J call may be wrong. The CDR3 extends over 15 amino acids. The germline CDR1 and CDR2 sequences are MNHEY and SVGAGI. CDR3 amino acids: CASSYRDRGSYEQYF. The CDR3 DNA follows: TGTGCCAGCAGTTACCGGGACAGGGGTTCCTACGAGCAGTACTTC.

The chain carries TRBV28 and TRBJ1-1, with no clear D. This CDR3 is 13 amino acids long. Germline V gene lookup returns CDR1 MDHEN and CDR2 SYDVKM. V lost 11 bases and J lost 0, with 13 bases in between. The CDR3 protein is CAGRGGLNTEAFF. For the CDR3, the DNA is TGTGCCGGTCGTGGAGGGTTGAACACTGAAGCTTTCTTT.

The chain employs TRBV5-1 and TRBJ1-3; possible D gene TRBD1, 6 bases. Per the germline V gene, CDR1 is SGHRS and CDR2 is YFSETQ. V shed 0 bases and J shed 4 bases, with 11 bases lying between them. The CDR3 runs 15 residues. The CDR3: CASSLAGVNGNTIYF. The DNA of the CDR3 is TGCGCCAGCAGCTTGGCAGGGGTCAACGGAAACACCATATATTTT.

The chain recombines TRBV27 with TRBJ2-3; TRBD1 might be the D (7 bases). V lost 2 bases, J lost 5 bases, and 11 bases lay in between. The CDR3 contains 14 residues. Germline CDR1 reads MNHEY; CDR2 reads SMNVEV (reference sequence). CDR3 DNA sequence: TGTGCCAGCAGTTTAGGAGGGGGCAGAGATACGCAGTATTTT. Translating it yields CASSLGGGRDTQYF.

CDR3 DNA sequence: TGTGCCAGCAGTCCGGGACTCATCTACGAGCAGTACTTC. This translates into CASSPGLIYEQYF. The J gene is TRBJ2-7, the V gene TRBV2; TRBD2 might be the D (6 bases). V shed 5 bases and J shed 3 bases, with 11 bases lying between them. Germline V gene sequence: CDR1 SNHLY, CDR2 FYNNEI. The CDR3 sequence is 13 residues long.

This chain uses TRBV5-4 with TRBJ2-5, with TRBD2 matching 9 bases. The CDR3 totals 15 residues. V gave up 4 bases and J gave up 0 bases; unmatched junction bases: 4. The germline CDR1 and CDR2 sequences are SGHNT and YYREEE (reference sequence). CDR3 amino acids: CASSQTSGHQETQYF. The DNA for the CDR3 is TGTGCCAGCAGCCAGACTAGCGGACACCAAGAGACCCAGTACTTC.

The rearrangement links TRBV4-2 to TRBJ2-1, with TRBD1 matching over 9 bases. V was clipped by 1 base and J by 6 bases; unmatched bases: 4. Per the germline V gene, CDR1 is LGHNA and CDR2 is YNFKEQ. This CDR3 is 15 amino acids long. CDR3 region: CASSQVGTGTNEQFF. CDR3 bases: TGTGCCAGCAGCCAAGTGGGGACAGGGACCAATGAGCAGTTCTTC.

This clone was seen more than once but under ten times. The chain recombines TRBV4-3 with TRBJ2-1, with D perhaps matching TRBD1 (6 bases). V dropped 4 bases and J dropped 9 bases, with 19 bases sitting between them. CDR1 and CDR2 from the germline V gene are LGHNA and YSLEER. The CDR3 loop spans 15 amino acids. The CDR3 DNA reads TGCGCCAGCAGCCGGGGACAAACGAATAGGGGTGAGCAGTTCTTC. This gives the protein CASSRGQTNRGEQFF.

The CDR3 protein is CASSQYSGGAQETQYF. CDR3 nucleotides: TGTGCCAGCAGCCAATATAGCGGGGGGGCCCAAGAGACCCAGTACTTC. The chain uses TRBV4-2 and TRBJ2-5; 11 bases agree with TRBD2. The CDR3 runs to 16 residues. The germline gives CDR1 LGHNA, CDR2 YNFKEQ. Trimming cost V 2 bases and J 1 base; bases outside gene matches: 3.

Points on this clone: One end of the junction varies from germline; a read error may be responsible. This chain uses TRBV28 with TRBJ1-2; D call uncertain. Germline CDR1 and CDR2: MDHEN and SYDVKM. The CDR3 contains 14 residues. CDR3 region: CASSVAPANHGYTF. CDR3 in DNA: TGTGCCAGCAGCGTAGCTCCTGCTAACCATGGCTACACCTTC.

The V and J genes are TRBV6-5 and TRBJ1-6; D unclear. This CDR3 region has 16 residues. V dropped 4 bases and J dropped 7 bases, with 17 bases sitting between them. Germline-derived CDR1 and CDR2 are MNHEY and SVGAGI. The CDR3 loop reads CASSSHPPGYNSPLHF. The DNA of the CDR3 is TGTGCCAGCAGTTCCCACCCCCCGGGTTACAATTCACCCCTCCACTTT.

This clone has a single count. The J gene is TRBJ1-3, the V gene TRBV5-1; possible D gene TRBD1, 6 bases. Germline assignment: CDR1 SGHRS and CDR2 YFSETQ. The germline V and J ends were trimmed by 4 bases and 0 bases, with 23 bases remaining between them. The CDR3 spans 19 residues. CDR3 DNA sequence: TGCGCCAGCAGCCAAATAGGGGGGGAAGTGATCGGCTCTGGAAACACCATATATTTT. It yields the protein CASSQIGGEVIGSGNTIYF.

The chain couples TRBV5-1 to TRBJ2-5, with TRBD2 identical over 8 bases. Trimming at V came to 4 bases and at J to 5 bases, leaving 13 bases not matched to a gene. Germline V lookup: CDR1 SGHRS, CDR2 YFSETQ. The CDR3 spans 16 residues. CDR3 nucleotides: TGCGCCAGCAGCCGAGACCTAGCGGGTGCGGGGGAGACCCAGTACTTC. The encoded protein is CASSRDLAGAGETQYF.

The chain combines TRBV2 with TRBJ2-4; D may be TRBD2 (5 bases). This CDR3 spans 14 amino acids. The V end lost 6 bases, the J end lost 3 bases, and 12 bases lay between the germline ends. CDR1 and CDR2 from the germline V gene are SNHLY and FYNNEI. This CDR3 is CASRMAGSKNIQYF. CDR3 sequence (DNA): TGTGCCAGCAGGATGGCGGGCAGCAAAAACATTCAGTACTTC.

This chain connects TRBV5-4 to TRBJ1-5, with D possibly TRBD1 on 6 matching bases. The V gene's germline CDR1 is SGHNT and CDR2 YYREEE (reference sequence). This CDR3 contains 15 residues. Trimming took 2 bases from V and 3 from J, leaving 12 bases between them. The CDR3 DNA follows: TGTGCCAGCAGCTTACAGGGCTCTGCCAATCAGCCCCAGCATTTT. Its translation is CASSLQGSANQPQHF.

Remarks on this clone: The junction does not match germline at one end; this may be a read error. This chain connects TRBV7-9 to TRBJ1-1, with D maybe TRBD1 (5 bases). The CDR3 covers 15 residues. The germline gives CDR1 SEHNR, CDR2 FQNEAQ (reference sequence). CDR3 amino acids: CSSSLKLGANTEAFF. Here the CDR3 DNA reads TGTTCCAGCAGCCTTAAGTTAGGGGCGAACACTGAAGCTTTCTTT. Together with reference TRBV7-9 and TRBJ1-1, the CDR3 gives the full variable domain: DTGVSQNPRHKITKRGQNVTFRCDPISEHNRLYWYRQTLGQGPEFLTYFQNEAQLEKSRLLSDRFSAERPKGSFSTLEIQRTEQGDSAMYLCSSSLKLGANTEAFFGQGTRLTVV.

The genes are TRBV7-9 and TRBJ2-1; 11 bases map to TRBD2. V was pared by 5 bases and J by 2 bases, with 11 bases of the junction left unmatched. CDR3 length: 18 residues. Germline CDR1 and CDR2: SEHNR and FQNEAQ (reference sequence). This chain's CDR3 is CASSLNLMTSGTYNEQFF. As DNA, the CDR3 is TGTGCCAGCAGCCTAAACCTCATGACTAGCGGGACCTACAATGAGCAGTTCTTC.

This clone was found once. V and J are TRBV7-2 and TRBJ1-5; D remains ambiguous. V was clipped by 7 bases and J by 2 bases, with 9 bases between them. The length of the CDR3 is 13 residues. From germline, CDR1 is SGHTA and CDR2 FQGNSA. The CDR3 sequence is CASTRSGNQPQHF. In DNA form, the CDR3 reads TGTGCCAGCACCCGAAGCGGCAATCAGCCCCAGCATTTT.